The T cell receptor beta chain described here comes from a study of Ad26.COV2.S vaccination and SARS-CoV-2 variants (dated by TCRdb to the early 2020s). In terms of the full investigation: Vaccine-arm donors were drawn from COV1001, a multicentre, randomized, double-blind, placebo-controlled phase I-IIa trial of Ad26.COV2.S in healthy adults. Ad26.COV2.S was administered intramuscularly at a dose of 5x10^10 or 1x10^11 viral particles, either as one shot or as two shots given 56 days apart. TCRbeta repertoire sequencing was used to assess the specificity and breadth of SARS-CoV-2-reactive T cell receptors after Ad26.COV2.S vaccination. The TCR-sequenced set comprised about 32 samples: some 20 Ad26.COV2.S vaccine recipients, 5 placebo recipients and 8 SARS-CoV-2 convalescent individuals. Trial participants were randomized into five groups of five, in which low-dose or high-dose Ad26.COV2.S was given once or twice, or placebo was given on both occasions. Investigators remained blinded to trial group allocation during experiments and outcome assessment. General findings and caveats noted by the study authors: The authors noted that the TCR breadth and depth analyses may have underestimated total T cell responses. Spike-specific TCR breadth was higher in Ad26.COV2.S recipients than in placebo recipients (P = 0.0014). Substantial breadth of spike-specific CD8+ and CD4+ T cell responses was reported after vaccination. Vaccine and placebo recipients had comparable non-spike TCR breadth, which fits with the vaccine containing only spike. Comparing responses between vaccine doses or regimens was not something the study was powered to do.

The CDR3 runs 16 residues from the cysteine to the phenylalanine. Only CDR3 DNA is held: 48 bases, read in frame from base 1. The germline V gene (reference sequence) gives CDR1 as LNHNV and CDR2 as YYDKDF. V is reduced by 1 base and J by 0 bases, leaving a spacing of 12 bases between them. The sample's treatment or condition label, decoded: 19 received Ad26.COV2.S at low or high dose, single or two shots; 5 received placebo; per-sample allocation not given. For vaccine and placebo recipients, repertoires were sequenced using samples collected on day 63 after the first injection. Cohort 1b enrolled about 25 adults aged 18-55 years at a single site in Boston, USA, between 29 July and 7 August 2020. Ad26.COV2.S was a replication-incompetent adenovirus type 26 vector expressing a prefusion-stabilized SARS-CoV-2 spike protein from the original Wuhan strain. As for this clone: Its recognized antigen is unknown. The input lacks base qualities; no much larger clone sits a single base away.

The immunoSEQ Assay was the method used to sequence TCRbeta CDR3 regions. After extraction, genomic DNA underwent amplification by bias-controlled multiplex PCR, followed by high-throughput sequencing. In the paper's pipeline: Collapsing and filtering of sequences were performed to quantify the absolute abundance of each unique TCRbeta CDR3 region. T cell fraction was estimated by normalizing TCRbeta template counts to usable DNA, which was measured by amplifying reference genes present in all nucleated cells. Repertoire TCRs were annotated as SARS-CoV-2-specific by exact matching of V gene, CDR3 amino acid sequence and J gene to a known reactive TCR set. The reference SARS-CoV-2 TCR set was obtained from MIRA and was filtered for enrichment in COVID-19-positive ImmuneCODE repertoires, whereby public or cross-reactive TCRs were removed. Based on the MIRA antigens, annotated TCRs were further analysed at the level of specific ORF or position within ORF. Breadth was defined as annotated unique rearrangements over total unique productive rearrangements; depth was the summed frequency of those rearrangements. TCR breadth was compared between groups using two-sided Wilcoxon rank-sum tests. TCRdb stores this immuneACCESS table with in-frame sequences only. Part of the clones is absent; in the studies checked, under half of the shortfall reflects unresolved V genes, and no reason is known for the rest. V and J calls and clone size come straight from that table; D and trimming were deduced from the DNA. Across this sample there are hundreds of thousands of clones, with about 89% seen only once. About 1.5% of the sample lies in the top ten.

This specimen consisted of peripheral blood, obtained in a trial of Ad26.COV2.S vaccine versus placebo. This chain joins TRBV15 to TRBJ2-5, with TRBD2 tentatively as D gene (5 bases match). This receptor was identified in a person aged 18-60 years who received the Ad26.COV2.S COVID-19 vaccine or a placebo. For the CDR3, the sequence is CATSRGSLRDQETQYF. In nucleotides, the sequence is TGTGCCACCAGCAGAGGAAGTTTGAGGGACCAAGAGACCCAGTACTTC.